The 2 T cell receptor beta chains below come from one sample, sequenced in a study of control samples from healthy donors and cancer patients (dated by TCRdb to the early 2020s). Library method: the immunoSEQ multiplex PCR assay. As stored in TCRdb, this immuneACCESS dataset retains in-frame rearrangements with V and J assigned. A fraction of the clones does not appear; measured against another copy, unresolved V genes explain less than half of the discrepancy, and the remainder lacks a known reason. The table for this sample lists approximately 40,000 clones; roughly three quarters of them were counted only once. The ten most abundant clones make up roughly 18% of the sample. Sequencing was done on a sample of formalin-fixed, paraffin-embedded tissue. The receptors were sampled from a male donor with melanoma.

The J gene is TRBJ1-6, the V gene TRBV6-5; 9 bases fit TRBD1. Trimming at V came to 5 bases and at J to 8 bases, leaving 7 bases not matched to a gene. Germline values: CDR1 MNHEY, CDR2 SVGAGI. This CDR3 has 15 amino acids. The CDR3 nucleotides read TGTGCCAGCAGTATACCGGGACAGGGCGATTCACCCCTCCACTTT. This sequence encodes CASSIPGQGDSPLHF.

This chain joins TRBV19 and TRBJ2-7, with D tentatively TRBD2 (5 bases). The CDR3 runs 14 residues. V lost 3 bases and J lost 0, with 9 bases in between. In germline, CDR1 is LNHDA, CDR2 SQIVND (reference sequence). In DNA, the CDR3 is TGTGCCAGTAGTATTCGGGGTAGCTCCTACGAGCAGTACTTC. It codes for CASSIRGSSYEQYF.